The clone carrying this TCR beta chain was seen ten or more times. MiXCR was run by TCRdb on the RT-PCR reads, yielding one entry per CDR3 protein. The data show 500,000 to 600,000 distinct CDR3 sequences, approximately 7.6% seen once. The CDR3 has 14 residues. The V and J ends lost 6 bases and 11 bases respectively, with 22 bases between them. This sample was taken from a study of response to subunit inactivated influenza vaccine. The TCR originated in a man between 50 and 69 years old who received an inactivated influenza vaccine. This sequence joins TRBV12-3 or TRBV12-4 and TRBJ1-1; possible D gene TRBD1, 6 bases. The specimen comprised PBMCs from blood, sampled roughly 24 months after vaccination. For the CDR3, the DNA is TGTGCCAGCAGATCCTCCTCACAGGGAAAGGATGCTTTCTTT. Protein sequence: CASRSSSQGKDAFF.